Presented here are 32 T cell receptor beta chains from one specimen sequenced in a study of blood T cell repertoires in COVID-19. Measured with immunoSEQ multiplex PCR; TCRdb has only the in-frame clones, and not every one. Of some 180,000 clones listed, more than 75% were seen once; the top ten hold around 8%. The sequenced material came from peripheral blood. The receptors were sampled from a woman aged 55-70 years with COVID-19, enrolled during active disease.

The V and J genes are TRBV6-1 and TRBJ2-1; D possibly corresponds to TRBD2 (6 bases). Between the trimmed V and J ends, which lost 1 base and 13 bases, there was a span of 29 bases. Germline V CDR1 and CDR2: MNHNS, SASEGT. CDR3 length: 18 residues. CDR3 sequence: CASSEVRWGDPGLRSQFF. The DNA of the CDR3 is TGTGCCAGCAGTGAAGTCCGATGGGGGGACCCCGGATTGCGGTCCCAGTTCTTC.

This clone has a handful of counts. The chain couples TRBV30 to TRBJ1-1, with TRBD1 as a possible D gene (6 bases). Germline V gene data show CDR1 as GTSNPN and CDR2 as SVGIG (reference sequence). V was clipped by 2 bases and J by 1 base, with 17 bases between them. CDR3 length: 16 amino acids. The CDR3 reads CAWSRTAGEWNTEAFF. DNA for the CDR3: TGTGCCTGGAGTCGAACCGCAGGGGAATGGAACACTGAAGCTTTCTTT.

V usage is TRBV6-6 and J usage is TRBJ1-5; D is unresolved. The germline V gene has CDR1 MNHNY and CDR2 SVGAGI (reference sequence). V was shortened by 2 bases and J by 0 bases, with 8 bases between the two germline ends. The CDR3 extends over 15 amino acids. DNA of the CDR3: TGTGCCAGCAGTTACCAGGAGGGTAGCAATCAGCCCCAGCATTTT. Translated, it gives CASSYQEGSNQPQHF.

The rearrangement links TRBV5-5 to TRBJ1-2; D might be TRBD1 (6 bases). Trimming left V 0 bases short and J 8 bases short, with 8 bases between. Germline CDR1 and CDR2: SGHKS and YYEKEE (reference sequence). CDR3 length equals 12 residues. CDR3 protein: CASSLVTGGYTF. The CDR3 nucleotides read TGTGCCAGCAGCTTGGTAACAGGGGGCTACACCTTC.

This chain uses TRBV18 with TRBJ1-1; D is perhaps TRBD1 (5 bases). V shed 5 bases and J shed 0 bases, with 13 bases lying between them. Germline-derived CDR1 and CDR2 are KGHSH and LQKENI. The CDR3 contains 15 residues. In DNA form, the CDR3 reads TGTGCCAGCTCATCTCCGACAGTTTTGAACACTGAAGCTTTCTTT. It codes for CASSSPTVLNTEAFF.

The chain has TRBV11-2 and TRBJ1-2; D perhaps matches TRBD1 (5 bases). The CDR3 runs to 15 residues. V lost 1 base and J lost 1, with 10 bases in between. Per the germline V gene, CDR1 is SGHAT and CDR2 is FQNNGV. CDR3 coding DNA: TGTGCCAGCAGCTTAGGGGGGGGACGTAACTATGGCTACACCTTC. Amino acid sequence: CASSLGGGRNYGYTF.

The chain carries TRBV11-2 and TRBJ2-7, with 9 bases identical to TRBD2. J was trimmed by 3 bases and V by 1 base; bases with no gene match: 4. The CDR3 has 15 amino acids. Germline CDR1 and CDR2: SGHAT and FQNNGV. CDR3 sequence reads: CASSLGTSARYEQYF. The CDR3 DNA reads as TGTGCCAGCAGCTTAGGGACTAGCGCACGCTACGAGCAGTACTTC.

The chain has TRBV7-9 and TRBJ1-6; D remains unclear. Trimming took 5 bases from V and 6 from J, leaving 14 bases between them. Per germline, CDR1 SEHNR and CDR2 FQNEAQ (reference sequence). This CDR3 region has 15 residues. As DNA, the CDR3 is TGTGCCAGCAGCCAACCGGGATTCACTAATTCACCCCTCCACTTT. Its protein is CASSQPGFTNSPLHF.

This rearrangement joins TRBV7-9 to TRBJ1-1; 7 positions agree with TRBD1. Germline CDR1 and CDR2: SEHNR and FQNEAQ (reference sequence). Trimming removed 1 base from V and 1 base from J; junction bases left unmatched: 3. The CDR3 is 15 residues long. The CDR3 DNA is TGTGCCAGCAGCTTAGTCACAGGGGAGAACACTGAAGCTTTCTTT. Translation: CASSLVTGENTEAFF. Full variable domain (missing parts from reference TRBV7-9 and TRBJ1-1): DTGVSQNPRHKITKRGQNVTFRCDPISEHNRLYWYRQTLGQGPEFLTYFQNEAQLEKSRLLSDRFSAERPKGSFSTLEIQRTEQGDSAMYLCASSLVTGENTEAFFGQGTRLTVV.

The chain is built from TRBV20-1 and TRBJ1-2; D not resolved. CDR1 DFQATT and CDR2 SNEGSKA come from the germline V gene (reference sequence). Trimming removed 6 bases at V and 4 bases at J, with 6 bases between. The CDR3 length is 10 residues. The CDR3 sequence is CSALSYGYTF. CDR3 in DNA: TGCAGTGCCTTGTCCTATGGCTACACCTTC.

V and J are TRBV7-3 and TRBJ1-3; D is possibly TRBD1 (6 bases). The CDR3 contains 15 residues. Germline V gene lookup returns CDR1 SGHTA and CDR2 FQGTGA. The V and J ends lost 1 base and 4 bases respectively, with 11 bases between them. DNA of the CDR3: TGTGCCAGCAGCTTAAGCTCAGGGGCAGGAAACACCATATATTTT. As protein: CASSLSSGAGNTIYF. Variable domain in full (rest from reference TRBV7-3 and TRBJ1-3): GAGVSQTPSNKVTEKGKYVELRCDPISGHTALYWYRQSLGQGPEFLIYFQGTGAADDSGLPNDRFFAVRPEGSVSTLKIQRTERGDSAVYLCASSLSSGAGNTIYFGEGSWLTVV.

This rearrangement joins TRBV9 to TRBJ2-1, with TRBD2 matching over 10 bases. V was pared by 3 bases and J by 8 bases, with 8 bases of the junction left unmatched. Germline V gene lookup returns CDR1 SGDLS and CDR2 YYNGEE. The CDR3 is 15 residues long. CDR3 in DNA: TGTGCCAGCAGCGCGCTAGCGGGAGTTTCGTATGAGCAGTTCTTC. Translating gives CASSALAGVSYEQFF.

This chain joins TRBV27 and TRBJ2-7; 12 nucleotides match TRBD1. CDR3 length: 16 residues. In germline, CDR1 is MNHEY, CDR2 SMNVEV (reference sequence). V dropped 7 bases and J dropped 5; count of bases not matched to a gene: 12. The CDR3 coding sequence is TGTGCCAGCACCAGAACCGCGGGACAGGGGGCAGACGAGCAGTACGTC. This translates into CASTRTAGQGADEQYV.

This sequence joins TRBV6-5 and TRBJ2-5; weak D call: TRBD2 (5 bases). V dropped 8 bases and J dropped 5 bases, with 21 bases sitting between them. Germline CDR1 reads MNHEY; CDR2 reads SVGAGI. The CDR3 has 15 amino acids. CDR3 DNA: TGTGCCAGCGCTCGCCTGGACTCCCGCGTGGAGACCCAGTACTTC. Its translation is CASARLDSRVETQYF.

CDR3 nucleotide sequence: TGTGCCAGCAGCCTAAGGACAGGGGGTGAAGCTTTCTTT. Its protein product is CASSLRTGGEAFF. V gene TRBV6-2 or TRBV6-3 combines with J gene TRBJ1-1; the match to TRBD1 covers 10 bases. The CDR3 is 13 amino acids. Germline CDR1 is MNHEY and CDR2 is SVGEGT. The trim removed 6 bases at V and 7 bases at J, leaving 5 bases unmatched.

V is TRBV3-1 (or the pseudogene TRBV3-2) and J is TRBJ2-7; unclear D gene. V lost 0 bases and J 3 bases, leaving 6 bases between the germline ends. Germline values: CDR1 LGHDT, CDR2 YNNKEL (reference sequence). The CDR3 contains 13 residues. This CDR3 is CASSQEPGYEQYV. In DNA form, the CDR3 reads TGTGCCAGCAGCCAAGAACCAGGCTACGAGCAGTACGTC.

This clone was detected only a few times. The chain carries TRBV15 and TRBJ2-6, with unresolved D. Germline lookup yields CDR1 LNHNV and CDR2 YYDKDF (reference sequence). With 1 base removed from V and 1 base from J, the gap between germline ends came to 5 bases. This CDR3 spans 15 amino acids. CDR3 bases: TGTGCCACCAGCAGAGGACAATCTGGGGCCAACGTCCTGACTTTC. Protein: CATSRGQSGANVLTF.

This clone was seen only a few times. The chain recombines TRBV7-2 with TRBJ2-1; 7 bases line up with TRBD2. The CDR3 sequence is 13 residues long. The junction had 6 bases not matched to a gene; V was cut back by 4 bases and J by 9 bases. Germline CDR1 is SGHTA and CDR2 is FQGNSA. This CDR3 reads CASSSLWGGEQFF. The CDR3 DNA follows: TGTGCCAGCAGCTCGTTGTGGGGGGGTGAGCAGTTCTTC.

The J gene is TRBJ1-5, the V gene TRBV2; 10 bases match TRBD1. Germline values: CDR1 SNHLY, CDR2 FYNNEI. CDR3 length equals 19 residues. The junction had 19 bases not matched to a gene; V was cut back by 5 bases and J by 6 bases. Here the CDR3 DNA reads TGTGCCAGCAGTAATCATAACCGGGACAGGGGATACTTTGGTCAGCCCCAGCATTTT. Protein sequence: CASSNHNRDRGYFGQPQHF. The variable domain in full, completed from reference TRBV2 and TRBJ1-5, reads EPEVTQTPSHQVTQMGQEVILRCVPISNHLYFYWYRQILGQKVEFLVSFYNNEISEKSEIFDDQFSVERPDGSNFTLKIRSTKLEDSAMYFCASSNHNRDRGYFGQPQHFGDGTRLSIL.

V usage is TRBV13 and J usage is TRBJ2-2; a possible D gene is TRBD1 (6 bases). The CDR3 spans 15 residues. V was shortened by 5 bases and J by 2 bases, with 12 bases between the two germline ends. In germline, CDR1 is PRHDT, CDR2 FYEKMQ (reference sequence). The CDR3 loop is CASSPWTVNTGELFF. CDR3 bases: TGTGCCAGCAGCCCCTGGACAGTCAACACCGGGGAGCTGTTTTTT.

V gene TRBV28 combines with J gene TRBJ2-2; 11 bases line up with TRBD1. Trimming cost V 7 bases and J 3 bases; bases outside gene matches: 10. The germline V gene has CDR1 MDHEN and CDR2 SYDVKM. The CDR3 sequence is 17 residues long. The CDR3 DNA reads TGTGCCAGCACGAACTCCGGGGACAGGGGGTACACCGGGGAGCTGTTTTTT. This translates into CASTNSGDRGYTGELFF.

The sample holds a few counts of this clone. The V gene is TRBV27, the J gene TRBJ2-7, with a weak D call TRBD1 (6 bases). Germline V gene data show CDR1 as MNHEY and CDR2 as SMNVEV (reference sequence). The ends were cut back, 2 bases at V and 3 bases at J, with 14 bases in the middle. The CDR3 length is 15 residues. The CDR3 nucleotides read TGTGCCAGCAGTTTAGGATCAGGGGCTAACTACGAGCAGTACTTC. Amino acids: CASSLGSGANYEQYF.

The chain links TRBV7-8 to TRBJ2-7; D is ambiguous. The CDR3 has 13 amino acids. Germline values: CDR1 SGHVS, CDR2 FQNEAQ. Trimming cost V 5 bases and J 1 base, with 9 bases left between them. CDR3 residues: CASSKSPSYEQYV. DNA of the CDR3: TGTGCCAGCAGCAAATCCCCTTCCTACGAGCAGTACGTC.

The chain carries TRBV3-1 (or the pseudogene TRBV3-2) and TRBJ2-2; 7 bases match TRBD2. V dropped 5 bases and J dropped 4; count of bases not matched to a gene: 7. Per the germline V gene, CDR1 is LGHDT and CDR2 is YNNKEL (reference sequence). The CDR3 is 15 residues long. In DNA, the CDR3 is TGTGCCAGCAGCGGCCGACTAGCAGCCACCGGGGAGCTGTTTTTT. This codes for CASSGRLAATGELFF.

The chain combines TRBV13 with TRBJ2-2, with D unresolved. V lost 3 bases and J lost 0, with 8 bases in between. CDR3 length: 15 residues. Germline loops: CDR1 PRHDT, CDR2 FYEKMQ (reference sequence). CDR3 loop: CASSLPGSNTGELFF. CDR3 sequence (DNA): TGTGCCAGCAGCTTGCCGGGTTCGAACACCGGGGAGCTGTTTTTT.

The CDR3 nucleotides are TGTGCCAGCAGCTTAGGGGAGGGCGGACGTGAAAAACTGTTTTTT. It yields the protein CASSLGEGGREKLFF. The rearrangement uses TRBV7-9 and TRBJ1-4; D gene uncertain. Germline CDR1 and CDR2: SEHNR and FQNEAQ (reference sequence). The CDR3 length is 15 residues. V lost 1 base to trimming and J lost 7 bases, with 13 bases between them.

This clone was detected only once. This chain uses TRBV7-2 with TRBJ2-7; D ambiguous. V was shortened by 6 bases and J by 5 bases, with 14 bases between the two germline ends. The length of the CDR3 is 13 residues. Germline V gene sequence: CDR1 SGHTA, CDR2 FQGNSA. CDR3 residues: CASRQAAQHEQYF. CDR3 nucleotides: TGTGCCAGCAGGCAGGCCGCGCAGCACGAGCAGTACTTC.

The chain is built from TRBV27 and TRBJ2-6, with a weak D call TRBD1 (5 bases). The germline gives CDR1 MNHEY, CDR2 SMNVEV (reference sequence). Trimming stripped 6 bases from V and 2 bases from J, with 11 bases between. CDR3 length equals 15 residues. The CDR3 spells CASSNQGPGANVLTF. The CDR3, as DNA: TGTGCCAGCAGCAACCAGGGCCCTGGGGCCAACGTCCTGACTTTC.

This chain uses TRBV5-4 with TRBJ2-3; tentative D call: TRBD1 (6 bases). From germline, CDR1 is SGHNT and CDR2 YYREEE (reference sequence). The CDR3 has 16 residues. Trimming took 3 bases from V and 3 from J, leaving 17 bases between them. The CDR3 region has the DNA TGTGCCAGCAGCTCCAAGGTGGGCAGGGGAACAGATACGCAGTATTTT. Its protein is CASSSKVGRGTDTQYF. The full variable domain, rest sourced from reference TRBV5-4 and TRBJ2-3, is ETGVTQSPTHLIKTRGQQVTLRCSSQSGHNTVSWYQQALGQGPQFIFQYYREEENGRGNFPPRFSGLQFPNYSSELNVNALELDDSALYLCASSSKVGRGTDTQYFGPGTRLTVL.

CDR3 region: CASRANTGYGYTF. CDR3 nucleotide sequence: TGTGCCAGTAGAGCCAACACAGGGTATGGCTACACCTTC. V usage is TRBV19 and J usage is TRBJ1-2, with D perhaps matching TRBD1 (6 bases). The V end lost 6 bases, the J end lost 5 bases, and 13 bases lay between the germline ends. The CDR3 consists of 13 residues. Germline CDR1 and CDR2: LNHDA and SQIVND (reference sequence).

This clone was observed once. The V and J genes are TRBV27 and TRBJ2-3; 10 nucleotides agree with TRBD2. This CDR3 is built from 17 residues. Germline CDR1 and CDR2: MNHEY and SMNVEV (reference sequence). The V segment lost 6 bases and the J segment 1 base; nucleotides outside the gene matches: 10. The CDR3 DNA reads as TGTGCCAGCAGCCCATGGACTAGCGGTAGGGGCACAGATACGCAGTATTTT. Translating it yields CASSPWTSGRGTDTQYF.

A single count supports this clone. V and J are TRBV12-5 and TRBJ1-5, with 9 nucleotides matching TRBD1. The CDR3 spans 17 residues. Germline CDR1 and CDR2: LGHNT and FRNRAP. The J segment lost 0 bases and the V segment lost 5 bases, leaving 8 bases of the junction unmatched. DNA for the CDR3: TGTGCTAGTGGTCCCCGGACAGGGGACGGTAGCAATCAGCCCCAGCATTTT. Amino acid sequence: CASGPRTGDGSNQPQHF.